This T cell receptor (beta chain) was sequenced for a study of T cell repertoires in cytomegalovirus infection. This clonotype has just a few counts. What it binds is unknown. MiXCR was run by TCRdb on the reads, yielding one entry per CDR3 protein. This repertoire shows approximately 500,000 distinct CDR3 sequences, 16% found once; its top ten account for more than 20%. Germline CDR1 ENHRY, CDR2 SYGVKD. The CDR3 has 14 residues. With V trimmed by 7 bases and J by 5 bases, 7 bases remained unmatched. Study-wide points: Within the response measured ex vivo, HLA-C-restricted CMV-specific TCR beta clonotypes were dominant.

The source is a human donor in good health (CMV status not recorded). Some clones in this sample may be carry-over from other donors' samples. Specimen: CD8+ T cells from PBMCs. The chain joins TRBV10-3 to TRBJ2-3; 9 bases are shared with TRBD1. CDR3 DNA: TGTGCCATCACCGGGACAGGGAGTAAAGATACGCAGTATTTT. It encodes CAITGTGSKDTQYF.